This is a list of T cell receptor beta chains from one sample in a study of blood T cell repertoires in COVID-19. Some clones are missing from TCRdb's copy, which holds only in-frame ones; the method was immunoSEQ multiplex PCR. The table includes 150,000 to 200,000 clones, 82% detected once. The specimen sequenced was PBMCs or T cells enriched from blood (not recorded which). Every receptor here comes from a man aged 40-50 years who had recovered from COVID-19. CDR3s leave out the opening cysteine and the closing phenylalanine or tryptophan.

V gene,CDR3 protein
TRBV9,ASSPRGLITEAF
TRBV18,ASSPSGNQPQH
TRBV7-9,ASSSGTSGNTIY
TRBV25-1,ASSDPLAGPITDTQY
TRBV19,ASSIDRDEQY
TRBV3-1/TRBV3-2,ASSQDRGKGTGGRNYGYT
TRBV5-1,ASSAARGNTEAF
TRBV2,ASSEASRSNQPQH
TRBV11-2,ASSLGPRTGAKIQAF
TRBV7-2,ASSLEVKARGYT
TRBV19,ASSMGAGGPARTDTQY
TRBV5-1,ASSLGGTGELRDTQY
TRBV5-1,ASSPTAVVNEKLF
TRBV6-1,ASSEDRGLPKETQY
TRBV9,ASSVMTGDTDTQY
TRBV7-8,ASSLGTNQETQY
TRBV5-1,ASSVGTGSESPLH
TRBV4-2,ASSPGLVRTGELF
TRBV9,ASSVGDGGSYEQY
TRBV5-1,ASSLPQGAMGNQPQH
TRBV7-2,ASRSGRGSYEQY
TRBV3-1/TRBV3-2,ASSQGPRGRNEKLF
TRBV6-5,ASSYSGTPPDTQY
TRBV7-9,ASSQQGSRSEAF
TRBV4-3,ASSTGVGSYNEQF
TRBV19,ASSLPQVDYGYT
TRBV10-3,ATWDRGYLGYT
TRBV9,ASSASGRPLGTQY
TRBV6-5,ASSFNRDTEAF
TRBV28,ASSFQREGSEQF